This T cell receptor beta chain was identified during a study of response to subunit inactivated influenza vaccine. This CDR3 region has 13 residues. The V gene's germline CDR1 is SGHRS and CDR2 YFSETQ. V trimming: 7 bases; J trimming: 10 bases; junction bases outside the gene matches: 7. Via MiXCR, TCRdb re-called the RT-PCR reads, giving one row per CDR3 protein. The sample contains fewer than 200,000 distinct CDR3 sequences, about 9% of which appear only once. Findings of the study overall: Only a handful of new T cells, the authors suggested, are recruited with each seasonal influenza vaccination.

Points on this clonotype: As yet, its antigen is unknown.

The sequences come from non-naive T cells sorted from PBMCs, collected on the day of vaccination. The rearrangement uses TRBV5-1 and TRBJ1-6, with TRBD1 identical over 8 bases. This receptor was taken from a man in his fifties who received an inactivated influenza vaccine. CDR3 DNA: TGCGCCAGCCGTGAGACAGGGGAGTCACCCCTCCACTTT. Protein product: CASRETGESPLHF.